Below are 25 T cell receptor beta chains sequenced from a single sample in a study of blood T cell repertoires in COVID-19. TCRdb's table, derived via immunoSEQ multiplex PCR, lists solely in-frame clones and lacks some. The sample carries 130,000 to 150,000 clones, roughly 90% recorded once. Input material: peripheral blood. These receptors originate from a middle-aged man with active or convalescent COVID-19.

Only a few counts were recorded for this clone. CDR3 region: CASQQRVYTYEQYF. As DNA, the CDR3 is TGTGCCAGCCAACAACGGGTGTATACCTACGAGCAGTACTTC. The chain recombines TRBV6-5 with TRBJ2-7; D is unresolved. CDR1 is MNHEY and CDR2 is SVGAGI in the germline V gene. CDR3 size: 14 residues. Deletions cut 8 bases from V and 2 bases from J, with 16 bases between.

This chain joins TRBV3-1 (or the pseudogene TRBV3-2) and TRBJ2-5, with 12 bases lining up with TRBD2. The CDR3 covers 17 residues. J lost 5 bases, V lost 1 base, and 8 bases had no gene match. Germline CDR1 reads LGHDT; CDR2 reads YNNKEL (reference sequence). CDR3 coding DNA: TGTGCCAGCAGCCAAGGGCTAGCGGGAGGGCCGTGGGAGACCCAGTACTTC. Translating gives CASSQGLAGGPWETQYF.

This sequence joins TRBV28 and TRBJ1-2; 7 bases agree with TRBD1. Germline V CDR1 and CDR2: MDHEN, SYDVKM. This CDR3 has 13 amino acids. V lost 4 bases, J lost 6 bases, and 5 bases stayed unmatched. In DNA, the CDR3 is TGTGCCAGCAGTTCCAGGGGGGCAGATGGCTACACCTTC. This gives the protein CASSSRGADGYTF.

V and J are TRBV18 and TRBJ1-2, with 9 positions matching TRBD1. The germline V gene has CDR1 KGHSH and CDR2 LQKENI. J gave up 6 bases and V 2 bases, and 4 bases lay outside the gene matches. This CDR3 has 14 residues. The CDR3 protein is CASSPGQGRDGYTF. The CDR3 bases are TGTGCCAGCTCACCAGGACAGGGGAGAGATGGCTACACCTTC.

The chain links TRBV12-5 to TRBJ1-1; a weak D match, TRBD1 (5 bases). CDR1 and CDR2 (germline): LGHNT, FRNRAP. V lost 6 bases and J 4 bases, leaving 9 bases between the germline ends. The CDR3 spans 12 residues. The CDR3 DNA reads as TGTGCTAGTGGCCGGGGGTCCACTGAAGCTTTCTTT. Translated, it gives CASGRGSTEAFF.

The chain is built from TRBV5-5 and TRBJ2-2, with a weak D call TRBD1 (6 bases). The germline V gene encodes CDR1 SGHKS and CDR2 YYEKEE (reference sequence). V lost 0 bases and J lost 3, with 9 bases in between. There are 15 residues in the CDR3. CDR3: CASSLEGEYTGELFF. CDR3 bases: TGTGCCAGCAGCTTGGAGGGGGAATACACCGGGGAGCTGTTTTTT.

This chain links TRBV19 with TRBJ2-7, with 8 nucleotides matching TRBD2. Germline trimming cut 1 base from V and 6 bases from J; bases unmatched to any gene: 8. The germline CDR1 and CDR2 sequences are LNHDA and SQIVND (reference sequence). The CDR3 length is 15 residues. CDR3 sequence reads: CASSIGIAGIREQYF. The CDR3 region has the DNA TGTGCCAGTAGTATAGGAATAGCGGGAATACGCGAGCAGTACTTC. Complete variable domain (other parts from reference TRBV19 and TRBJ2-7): DGGITQSPKYLFRKEGQNVTLSCEQNLNHDAMYWYRQDPGQGLRLIYYSQIVNDFQKGDIAEGYSVSREKKESFPLTVTSAQKNPTAFYLCASSIGIAGIREQYFGPGTRLTVT.

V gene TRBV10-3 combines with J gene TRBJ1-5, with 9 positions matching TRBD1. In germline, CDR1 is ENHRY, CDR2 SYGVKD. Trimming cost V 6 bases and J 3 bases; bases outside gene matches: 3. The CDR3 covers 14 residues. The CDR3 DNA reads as TGTGCCATCAGCGGGGACAGGGACAATCAGCCCCAGCATTTT. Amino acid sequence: CAISGDRDNQPQHF.

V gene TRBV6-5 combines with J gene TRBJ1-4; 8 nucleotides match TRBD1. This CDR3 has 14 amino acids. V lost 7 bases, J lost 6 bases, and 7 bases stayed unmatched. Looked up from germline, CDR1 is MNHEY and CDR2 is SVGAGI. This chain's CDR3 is CASKVQGGDEKLFF. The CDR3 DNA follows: TGTGCCAGCAAAGTACAGGGGGGAGATGAAAAACTGTTTTTT.

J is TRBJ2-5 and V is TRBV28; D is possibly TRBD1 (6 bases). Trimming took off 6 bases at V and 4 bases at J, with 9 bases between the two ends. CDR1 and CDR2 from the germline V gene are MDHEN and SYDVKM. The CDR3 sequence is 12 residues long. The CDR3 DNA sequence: TGTGCCAGCAGACAGGGAATAGAGACCCAGTACTTC. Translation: CASRQGIETQYF.

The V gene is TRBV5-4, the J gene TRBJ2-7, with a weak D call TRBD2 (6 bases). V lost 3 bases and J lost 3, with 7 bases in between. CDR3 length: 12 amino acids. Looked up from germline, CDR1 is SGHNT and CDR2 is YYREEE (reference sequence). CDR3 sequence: CASSWGDYEQYF. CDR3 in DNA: TGTGCCAGCAGCTGGGGGGACTACGAGCAGTACTTC.

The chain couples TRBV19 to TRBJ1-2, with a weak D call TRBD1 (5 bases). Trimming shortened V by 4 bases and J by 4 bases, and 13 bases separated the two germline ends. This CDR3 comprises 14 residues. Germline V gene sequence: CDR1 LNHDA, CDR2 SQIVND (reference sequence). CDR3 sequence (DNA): TGTGCCAGTAGTAAAGACCGGGGGAGCTATGGCTACACCTTC. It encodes CASSKDRGSYGYTF.

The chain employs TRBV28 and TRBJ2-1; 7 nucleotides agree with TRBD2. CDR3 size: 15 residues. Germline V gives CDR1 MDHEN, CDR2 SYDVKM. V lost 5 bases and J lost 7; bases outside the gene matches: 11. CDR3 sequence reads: CASSIRTSRWNEQFF. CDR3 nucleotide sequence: TGTGCCAGCAGTATTAGGACTAGTCGATGGAATGAGCAGTTCTTC. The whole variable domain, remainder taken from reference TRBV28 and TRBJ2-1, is DVKVTQSSRYLVKRTGEKVFLECVQDMDHENMFWYRQDPGLGLRLIYFSYDVKMKEKGDIPEGYSVSREKKERFSLILESASTNQTSMYLCASSIRTSRWNEQFFGPGTRLTVL.

The chain's CDR3 is CASSQQGTSYNEQFF. DNA for the CDR3: TGTGCCAGCAGCCAACAGGGGACCTCCTACAATGAGCAGTTCTTC. The chain has TRBV5-5 and TRBJ2-1, with 7 bases matching TRBD1. The germline CDR1 and CDR2 sequences are SGHKS and YYEKEE (reference sequence). The ends lost 4 bases at V and 0 bases at J; junction bases unmatched: 4. CDR3 length equals 15 residues.

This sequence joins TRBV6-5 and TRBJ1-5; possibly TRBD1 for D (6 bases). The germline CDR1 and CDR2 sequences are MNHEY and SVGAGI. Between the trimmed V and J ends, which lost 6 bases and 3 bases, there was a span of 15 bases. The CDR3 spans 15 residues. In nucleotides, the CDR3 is TGTGCCAGCAGCGGACAGCCCTCAAACAATCAGCCCCAGCATTTT. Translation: CASSGQPSNNQPQHF.

CDR3 in amino acids: CASSFGGTTGELFF. For the CDR3, the DNA is TGTGCCAGCAGTTTTGGCGGAACCACCGGGGAGCTGTTTTTT. The chain recombines TRBV28 with TRBJ2-2, with D unresolved. The CDR3 has 14 residues. CDR1 MDHEN and CDR2 SYDVKM come from the germline V gene. Trimming stripped 3 bases from V and 4 bases from J, with 9 bases between.

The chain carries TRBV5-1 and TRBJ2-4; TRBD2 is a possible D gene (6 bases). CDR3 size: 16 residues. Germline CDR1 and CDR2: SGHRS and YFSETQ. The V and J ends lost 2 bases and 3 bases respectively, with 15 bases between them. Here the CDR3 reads CASSLEGGLSKNIQYF. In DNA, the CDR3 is TGCGCCAGCAGCTTAGAGGGAGGTCTAAGCAAAAACATTCAGTACTTC.

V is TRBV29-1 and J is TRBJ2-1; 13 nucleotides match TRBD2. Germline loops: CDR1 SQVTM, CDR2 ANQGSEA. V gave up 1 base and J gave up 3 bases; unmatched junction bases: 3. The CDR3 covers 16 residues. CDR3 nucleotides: TGCAGCGTTGAAGGGACTAGCGGGAGTCTCTACAATGAGCAGTTCTTC. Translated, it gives CSVEGTSGSLYNEQFF.

The CDR3 region has the DNA TGTGCCAGCCCCACTAGCGGGAGCCACAATGAGCAGTTCTTC. It encodes CASPTSGSHNEQFF. The rearrangement uses TRBV2 and TRBJ2-1; 11 positions match TRBD2. Trimming removed 8 bases from V and 5 bases from J; junction bases left unmatched: 5. CDR1 and CDR2 (germline): SNHLY, FYNNEI. This CDR3 contains 14 residues.

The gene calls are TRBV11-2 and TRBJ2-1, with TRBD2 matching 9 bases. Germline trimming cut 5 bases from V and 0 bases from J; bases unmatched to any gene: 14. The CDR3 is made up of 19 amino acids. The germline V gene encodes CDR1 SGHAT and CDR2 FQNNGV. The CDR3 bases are TGTGCCAGCAGCCCCCGCGGCGGGAGGGCCCCCTTCTCCTACAATGAGCAGTTCTTC. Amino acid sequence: CASSPRGGRAPFSYNEQFF.

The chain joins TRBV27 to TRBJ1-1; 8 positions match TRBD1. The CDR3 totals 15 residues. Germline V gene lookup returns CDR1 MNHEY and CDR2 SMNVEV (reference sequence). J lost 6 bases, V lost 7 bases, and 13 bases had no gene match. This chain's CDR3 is CASTPLGTGDPEAFF. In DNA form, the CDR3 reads TGTGCCAGCACCCCTCTGGGGACAGGTGACCCTGAAGCTTTCTTT.

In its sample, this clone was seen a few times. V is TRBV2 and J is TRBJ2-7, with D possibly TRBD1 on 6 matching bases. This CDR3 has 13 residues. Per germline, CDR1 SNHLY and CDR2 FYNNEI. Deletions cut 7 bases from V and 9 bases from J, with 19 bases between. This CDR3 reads CASKGRQGRGQYF. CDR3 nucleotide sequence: TGTGCCAGCAAAGGGCGGCAGGGGCGTGGGCAGTACTTC.

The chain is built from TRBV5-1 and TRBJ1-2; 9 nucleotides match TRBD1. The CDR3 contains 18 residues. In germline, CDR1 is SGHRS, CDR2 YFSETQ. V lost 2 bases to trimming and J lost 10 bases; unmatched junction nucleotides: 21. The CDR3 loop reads CASSFPGTGFTGQDDYTF. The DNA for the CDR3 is TGCGCCAGCAGCTTCCCCGGGACAGGGTTCACGGGACAAGATGACTACACCTTC.

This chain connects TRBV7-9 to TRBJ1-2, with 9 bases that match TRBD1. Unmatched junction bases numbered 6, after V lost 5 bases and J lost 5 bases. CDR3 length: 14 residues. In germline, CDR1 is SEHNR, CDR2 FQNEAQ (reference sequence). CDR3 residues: CASSRGQGLYGYTF. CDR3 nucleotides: TGTGCCAGCAGCCGGGGACAGGGACTTTATGGCTACACCTTC.

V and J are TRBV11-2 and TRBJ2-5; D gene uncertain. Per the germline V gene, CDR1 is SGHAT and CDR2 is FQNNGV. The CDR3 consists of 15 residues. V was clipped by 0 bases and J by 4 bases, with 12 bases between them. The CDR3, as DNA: TGTGCCAGCAGCTTAGAGGGCCCGCCCCGAGAGACCCAGTACTTC. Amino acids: CASSLEGPPRETQYF.